This T cell receptor (beta chain) was sequenced in a study of OX40 agonist ivuxolimab in advanced cancers. The overall study: Every patient in dose escalation had hepatocellular carcinoma, melanoma, renal cell or head and neck cancer.

The method was immunoSEQ multiplex PCR; TCRdb's version includes in-frame clones alone and lacks a portion of them. The repertoire includes about 83,000 clones, roughly 88% of them detected once, and around 0.7% sits in the top ten. Regarding this clone: Its antigen is still unknown.

Baseline was the first blood sampling point, followed by cycle 4 day 1 and cycle 7 day 1. Study findings and constraints: Relative to CD4+, CD8+ T cells held more expanded clones on average.

The CDR3 is made up of 15 amino acids. The germline CDR1 and CDR2 sequences are SGHTA and FQGTGA. Germline trimming cut 3 bases from V and 5 bases from J; bases unmatched to any gene: 4. V gene TRBV7-3 combines with J gene TRBJ2-2; 9 positions agree with TRBD1. This specimen consisted of CD4+ or CD8+ T cells sorted from blood, obtained in a trial of the OX40 agonist ivuxolimab. The sequence derives from an adult with an advanced solid tumor such as melanoma, head and neck, liver or kidney cancer. For the CDR3, the DNA is TGTGCCAGCAGCTTCGGGGACAGGGAGACCGGGGAGCTGTTTTTT. Protein sequence: CASSFGDRETGELFF.